The text below deals with one T cell receptor beta chain. This entry comes from a study of blood T cell repertoires in COVID-19. Study context: COVID-19 samples, acute and convalescent, were from the United States, Italy and Spain.

Germline CDR1 reads SGHAT; CDR2 reads FQNNGV. The V end lost 5 bases, the J end lost 1 base, and 12 bases lay between the germline ends. This CDR3 comprises 14 residues. TCRdb keeps only in-frame clones here, not all; method: immunoSEQ multiplex PCR. Of about 41,000 clones listed, approximately 90% are singletons. Sequencing was performed on peripheral blood. The sequence derives from a human donor in a cohort sampled during active COVID-19. The rearrangement links TRBV11-2 to TRBJ2-7; no definite D call. The CDR3 loop reads CASSPQASSYEQYF. Here the CDR3 DNA reads TGTGCCAGCAGCCCCCAAGCGAGTTCCTACGAGCAGTACTTC.